The sequence of this TCR beta chain was determined in a study of CD8 T cells in Susac syndrome. Looking at the study overall: Within the group of sequenced Susac syndrome patients, 5 or 6 had active disease and roughly eight were in remission.

With respect to this clonotype: Mismatch with germline at one junction end may stem from a read error.

Diagnostic criteria defined recently for definite or probable disease were met by the Susac syndrome patients. Purification of the CD8+ and CD4+ T cells relied on negative isolation, and TEMRA cells underwent FACS enrichment. Random hexamers were used to reverse transcribe roughly 0.5 to 1 ug of RNA. It was immunoSEQ multiplex PCR that amplified TCR beta CDR3 across 54 Vbeta and 13 Jbeta. TCRdb independently ran MiXCR on the immunoSEQ multiplex PCR reads; one entry per CDR3 protein. In the table there are 240,000 or so distinct CDR3 sequences, approximately 95% of which are singletons. Germline assignment: CDR1 LGHDT and CDR2 YNNKEL (reference sequence). The CDR3 contains 13 residues.

The specimen sequenced was CD4+ T cells from PBMCs. The source of this sequence is a human donor with Susac syndrome. The chain joins TRBV3-1 to TRBJ2-1; tentative D call: TRBD2 (5 bases). CDR3 DNA: TGTGCCAGCAGCCAAGATCGGGATCCGGGATCGGTCTTC. Translated, it gives CASSQDRDPGSVF.